This T cell receptor (beta chain) stems from a study of T cells in localized non-small cell lung cancer. Study-wide results and limits: Adjacent lung had a median around 60 of the 100 largest tumor clones. Because only a single region of the tumor was sequenced, heterogeneity remains possible. The greatest T cell clonality was found in uninvolved adjacent lung (higher than in tumor). Blood T cell density predicted longer survival; adjacent-lung clonality, shorter.

The CDR3 contains 17 residues. Trimming pared 4 bases from V and 3 bases from J, leaving 16 bases between. Germline V CDR1 and CDR2: MNHGY, SAAAGT. Produced via immunoSEQ multiplex PCR; TCRdb's table is partial and in-frame only. The repertoire has over a thousand clones, 15% to 20% of them found once; the top ten carry about 34%. This clone was observed a handful of times. Its antigen is undetermined. Sequenced here: normal lung tissue next to the tumor, sampled before any cancer treatment. J is TRBJ1-6 and V is TRBV6-8, with D perhaps matching TRBD1 (6 bases). The clonotype comes from a male donor at least 60 years old with stage I lung adenocarcinoma. Here the CDR3 DNA reads TGTGCCAGCAGTTCCCGACAGGAACTAGGCTATAATTCACCCCTCCACTTT. This gives the protein CASSSRQELGYNSPLHF.